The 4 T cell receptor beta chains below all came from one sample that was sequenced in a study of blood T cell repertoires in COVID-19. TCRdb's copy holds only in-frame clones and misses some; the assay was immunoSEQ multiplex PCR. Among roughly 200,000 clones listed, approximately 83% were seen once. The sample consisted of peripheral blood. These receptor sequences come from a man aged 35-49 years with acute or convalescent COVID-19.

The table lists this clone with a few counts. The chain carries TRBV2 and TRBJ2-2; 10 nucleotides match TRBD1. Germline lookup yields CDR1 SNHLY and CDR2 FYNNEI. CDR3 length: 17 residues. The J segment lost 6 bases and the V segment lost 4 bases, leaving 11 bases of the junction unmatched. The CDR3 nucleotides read TGTGCCAGCAGTGTTCGGATGAGACAGGGGGCGGCCGGGGAGCTGTTTTTT. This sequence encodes CASSVRMRQGAAGELFF.

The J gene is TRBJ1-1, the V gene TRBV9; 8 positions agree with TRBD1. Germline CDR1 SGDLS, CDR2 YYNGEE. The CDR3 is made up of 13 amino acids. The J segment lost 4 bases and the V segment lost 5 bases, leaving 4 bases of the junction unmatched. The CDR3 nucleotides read TGTGCCAGCAGTACACAGGGGGGCACTGAAGCTTTCTTT. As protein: CASSTQGGTEAFF.

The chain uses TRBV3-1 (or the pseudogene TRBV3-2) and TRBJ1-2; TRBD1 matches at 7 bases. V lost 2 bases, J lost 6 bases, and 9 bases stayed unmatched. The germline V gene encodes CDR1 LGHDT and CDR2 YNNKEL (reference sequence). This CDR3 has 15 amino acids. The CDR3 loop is CASSQRAGQTNGYTF. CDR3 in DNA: TGTGCCAGCAGCCAACGCGCGGGACAGACCAATGGCTACACCTTC.

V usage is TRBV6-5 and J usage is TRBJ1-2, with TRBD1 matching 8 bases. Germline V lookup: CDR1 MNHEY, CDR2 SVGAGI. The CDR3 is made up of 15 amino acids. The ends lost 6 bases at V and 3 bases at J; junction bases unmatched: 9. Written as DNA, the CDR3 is TGTGCCAGCAGCCGCAAAACAGGGGGACACTATGGCTACACCTTC. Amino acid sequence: CASSRKTGGHYGYTF.